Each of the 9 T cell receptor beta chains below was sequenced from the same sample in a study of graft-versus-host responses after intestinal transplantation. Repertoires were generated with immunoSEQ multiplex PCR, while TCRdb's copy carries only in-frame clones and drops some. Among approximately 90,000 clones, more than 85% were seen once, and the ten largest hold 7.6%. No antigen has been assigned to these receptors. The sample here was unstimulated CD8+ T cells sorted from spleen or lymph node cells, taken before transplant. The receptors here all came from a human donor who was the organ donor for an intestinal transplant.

CDR3 bases: TGTGCCAGCAGTGCGGGGGGAACGCGCGAGCAGTACTTC. Residues: CASSAGGTREQYF. The chain carries TRBV2 and TRBJ2-7; 7 positions match TRBD2. Germline-derived CDR1 and CDR2 are SNHLY and FYNNEI. The CDR3 consists of 13 residues. V trimming: 4 bases; J trimming: 6 bases; junction bases outside the gene matches: 6.

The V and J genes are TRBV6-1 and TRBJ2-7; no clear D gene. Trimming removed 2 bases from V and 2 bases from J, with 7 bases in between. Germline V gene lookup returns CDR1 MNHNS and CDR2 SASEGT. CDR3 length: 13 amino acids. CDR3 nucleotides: TGTGCCAGCAGTGAAAGCCTAGCCTACGAGCAGTACTTC. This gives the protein CASSESLAYEQYF.

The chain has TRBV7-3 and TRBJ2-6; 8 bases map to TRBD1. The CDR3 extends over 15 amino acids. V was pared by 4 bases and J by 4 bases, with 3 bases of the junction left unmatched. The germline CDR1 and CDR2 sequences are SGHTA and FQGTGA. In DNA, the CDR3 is TGTGCCAGCAGCTCGACAGGGGCCGGGGCCAACGTCCTGACTTTC. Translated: CASSSTGAGANVLTF.

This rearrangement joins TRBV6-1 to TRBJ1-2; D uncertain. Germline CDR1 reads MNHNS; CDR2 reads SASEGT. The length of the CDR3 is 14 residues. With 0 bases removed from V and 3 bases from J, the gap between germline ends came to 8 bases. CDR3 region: CASSEAPEYYGYTF. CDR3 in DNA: TGTGCCAGCAGTGAAGCGCCAGAATACTATGGCTACACCTTC.

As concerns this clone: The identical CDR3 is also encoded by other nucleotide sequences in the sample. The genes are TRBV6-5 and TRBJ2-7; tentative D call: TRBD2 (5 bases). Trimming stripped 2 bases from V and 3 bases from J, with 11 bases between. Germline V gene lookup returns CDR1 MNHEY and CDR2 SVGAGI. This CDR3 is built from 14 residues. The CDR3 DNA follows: TGTGCCAGCAGTTACGGCGGAGGAGGCTACGAGCAGTACTTC. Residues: CASSYGGGGYEQYF.

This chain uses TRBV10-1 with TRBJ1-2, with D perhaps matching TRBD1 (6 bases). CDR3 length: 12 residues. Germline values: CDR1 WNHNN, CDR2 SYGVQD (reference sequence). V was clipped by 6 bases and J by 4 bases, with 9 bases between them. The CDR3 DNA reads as TGCGCCAGCAGGGACAGATTCTATGGCTACACCTTC. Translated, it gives CASRDRFYGYTF.

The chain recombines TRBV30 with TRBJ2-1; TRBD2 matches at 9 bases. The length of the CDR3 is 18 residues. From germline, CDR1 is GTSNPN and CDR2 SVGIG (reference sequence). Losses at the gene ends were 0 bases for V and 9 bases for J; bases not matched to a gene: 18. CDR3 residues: CAWSVAGWAGGPWSEQFF. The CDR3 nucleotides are TGTGCCTGGAGTGTAGCTGGATGGGCGGGAGGGCCTTGGAGTGAGCAGTTCTTC.

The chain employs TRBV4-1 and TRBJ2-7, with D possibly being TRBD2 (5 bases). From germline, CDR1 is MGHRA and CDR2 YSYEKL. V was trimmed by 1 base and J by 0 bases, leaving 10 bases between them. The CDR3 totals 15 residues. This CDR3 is CASSQAVGSSYEQYF. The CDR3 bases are TGCGCCAGCAGCCAAGCGGTAGGGAGCTCCTACGAGCAGTACTTC.

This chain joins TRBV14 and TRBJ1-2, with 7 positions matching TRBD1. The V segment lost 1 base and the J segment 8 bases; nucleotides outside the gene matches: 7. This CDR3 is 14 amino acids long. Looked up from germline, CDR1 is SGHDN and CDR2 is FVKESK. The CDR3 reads CASSQAAGQSGYTF. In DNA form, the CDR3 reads TGTGCCAGCAGCCAAGCCGCGGGACAGTCGGGCTACACCTTC. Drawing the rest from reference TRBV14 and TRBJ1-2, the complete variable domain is EAGVTQFPSHSVIEKGQTVTLRCDPISGHDNLYWYRRVMGKEIKFLLHFVKESKQDESGMPNNRFLAERTGGTYSTLKVQPAELEDSGVYFCASSQAAGQSGYTFGSGTRLTVV.